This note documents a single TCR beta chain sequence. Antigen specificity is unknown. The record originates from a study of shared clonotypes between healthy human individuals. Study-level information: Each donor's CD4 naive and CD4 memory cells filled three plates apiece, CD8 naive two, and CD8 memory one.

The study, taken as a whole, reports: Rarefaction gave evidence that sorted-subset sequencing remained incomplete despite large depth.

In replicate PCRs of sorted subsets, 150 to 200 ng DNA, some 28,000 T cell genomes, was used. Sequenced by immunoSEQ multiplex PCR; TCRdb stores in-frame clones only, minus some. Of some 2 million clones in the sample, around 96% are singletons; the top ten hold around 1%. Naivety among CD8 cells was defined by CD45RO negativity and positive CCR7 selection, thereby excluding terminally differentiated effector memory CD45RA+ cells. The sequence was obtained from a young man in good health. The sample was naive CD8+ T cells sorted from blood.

The DNA for the CDR3 is TGTGCCAGCAGTTTGGGCAGCTCGAGCTCCTACGAGCAGTACTTC. This codes for CASSLGSSSSYEQYF. The rearrangement joins TRBV27 to TRBJ2-7; D remains unclear. The CDR3 covers 15 residues. Per the germline V gene, CDR1 is MNHEY and CDR2 is SMNVEV (reference sequence). V was trimmed by 3 bases and J by 0 bases, leaving 12 bases between them.